This TCR beta chain was documented in a study of blood T cell repertoires in COVID-19. The V gene lost 1 base and the J gene lost 1 base, with 11 bases spanning the gap. Looked up from germline, CDR1 is LNHDA and CDR2 is SQIVND (reference sequence). The CDR3 sequence is 16 residues long. TCRdb's copy holds only in-frame clones and misses some; the assay was immunoSEQ multiplex PCR. The sample has about 190,000 clones; 86% are singletons. J is TRBJ1-3 and V is TRBV19; perhaps TRBD1 as D (5 bases). Material for sequencing was PBMCs or T cells enriched from blood (not recorded which). This sequence was found in a woman in her thirties who had recovered from COVID-19. The CDR3 here is CASSIGQQTSGNTIYF. The CDR3 region has the DNA TGTGCCAGTAGTATAGGACAGCAGACTTCTGGAAACACCATATATTTT.